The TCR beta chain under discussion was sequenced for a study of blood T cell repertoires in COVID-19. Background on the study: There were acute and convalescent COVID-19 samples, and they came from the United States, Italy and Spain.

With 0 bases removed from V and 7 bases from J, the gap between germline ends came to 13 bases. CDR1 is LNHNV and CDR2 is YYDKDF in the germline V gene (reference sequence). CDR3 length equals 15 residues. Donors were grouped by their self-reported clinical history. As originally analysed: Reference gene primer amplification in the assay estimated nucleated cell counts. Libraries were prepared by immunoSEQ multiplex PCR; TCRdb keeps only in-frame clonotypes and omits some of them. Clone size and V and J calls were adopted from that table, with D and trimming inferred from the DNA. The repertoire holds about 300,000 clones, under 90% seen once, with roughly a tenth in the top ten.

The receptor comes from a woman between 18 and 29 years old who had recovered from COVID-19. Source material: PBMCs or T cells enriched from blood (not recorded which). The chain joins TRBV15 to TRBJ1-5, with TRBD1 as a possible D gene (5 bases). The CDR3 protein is CATSRDYSGGQPQHF. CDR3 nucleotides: TGTGCCACCAGCAGAGATTATAGTGGGGGGCAGCCCCAGCATTTT.